Included here is one TCR beta chain sequence, with context. Original processing notes: Amplifying reference gene primers gave estimates of nucleated cell counts. Using immunoSEQ multiplex PCR, the repertoire was profiled, and TCRdb retains in-frame clones only, with some absent. The DNA was the basis for D and trimming; V, J and clone size are from that table. Among under 150,000 clones listed, approximately 88% were seen once. The data stem from a study of blood T cell repertoires in COVID-19. This TCR came from a human donor in a cohort sampled during active COVID-19. Sequenced material: peripheral blood.

The CDR3 DNA is TGTGCCAGCAGTTCTCCGGGACACAACAATGAGCAGTTCTTC. Its protein product is CASSSPGHNNEQFF. The chain combines TRBV2 with TRBJ2-1; D is perhaps TRBD1 (6 bases). V was shortened by 5 bases and J by 5 bases, with 13 bases between the two germline ends. This CDR3 contains 14 residues. Germline V gene sequence: CDR1 SNHLY, CDR2 FYNNEI. The variable domain in full, completed from reference TRBV2 and TRBJ2-1, reads EPEVTQTPSHQVTQMGQEVILRCVPISNHLYFYWYRQILGQKVEFLVSFYNNEISEKSEIFDDQFSVERPDGSNFTLKIRSTKLEDSAMYFCASSSPGHNNEQFFGPGTRLTVL.